These 16 T cell receptor beta chains were all obtained from the same sample, sequenced in a study of graft-versus-host responses after intestinal transplantation (dated by TCRdb to the early 2020s). Libraries were made using the immunoSEQ multiplex PCR assay. What TCRdb holds here is the immuneACCESS table cut down to in-frame rearrangements. Part of the clones is not present; checked against another copy, under half of the missing clones reflect an unresolved V gene, and the others are unexplained. Here the sample has 95,000 to 150,000 clones; over 80% occur a single time. The top ten clonotypes cover around 0.12% of the sample. Their target antigens are unknown. The time point label, read with the paper, signifies: cells obtained before transplantation from donor or recipient. Sequencing used unstimulated CD4+ T cells sorted from spleen or lymph node cells, obtained before intestinal transplant. The source of these receptors is a human donor who received an intestinal transplant.

CDR3 sequence reads: CASKFPRGELFF. The CDR3 nucleotides are TGTGCCAGCAAATTCCCACGCGGGGAGCTGTTTTTT. The chain links TRBV2 to TRBJ2-2; D remains ambiguous. V dropped 7 bases and J dropped 7 bases, with 10 bases sitting between them. CDR1 is SNHLY, CDR2 FYNNEI, per germline. The CDR3 runs 12 residues.

The CDR3 DNA is TGTGCCAGCAGCCGTTACAGGGGGAGCTCCTACGAGCAGTACTTC. It is translated as CASSRYRGSSYEQYF. This chain links TRBV9 with TRBJ2-7, with 8 bases lining up with TRBD1. CDR3 length: 15 residues. V was pared by 4 bases and J by 0 bases, with 6 bases of the junction left unmatched. Germline CDR1 SGDLS, CDR2 YYNGEE.

This chain connects TRBV28 to TRBJ2-7; weak D call: TRBD2 (6 bases). Germline V CDR1 and CDR2: MDHEN, SYDVKM. This CDR3 has 14 residues. V lost 4 bases to trimming and J lost 2 bases, with 12 bases between them. The CDR3 DNA is TGTGCCAGCAGTTCCCCCGGGAGTACCTACGAGCAGTACTTC. This translates into CASSSPGSTYEQYF.

This chain uses TRBV30 with TRBJ2-3; 11 bases agree with TRBD2. This CDR3 region has 16 residues. Per the germline V gene, CDR1 is GTSNPN and CDR2 is SVGIG (reference sequence). The V segment lost 2 bases and the J segment 2 bases; nucleotides outside the gene matches: 6. CDR3 nucleotide sequence: TGTGCCTGGAGTCTAGCGGGAGGAGGGTACACAGATACGCAGTATTTT. As protein: CAWSLAGGGYTDTQYF.

The chain uses TRBV11-2 and TRBJ2-7, with 8 bases identical to TRBD2. There are 15 residues in the CDR3. Germline CDR1 is SGHAT and CDR2 is FQNNGV. V shed 6 bases and J 5 bases; nucleotides not matched to a gene: 12. The CDR3 protein is CASRGLGTRINEQYF. CDR3 bases: TGTGCCAGCAGGGGTTTGGGGACTAGAATTAACGAGCAGTACTTC. Full variable domain (rest looked up from reference TRBV11-2 and TRBJ2-7): EAGVAQSPRYKIIEKRQSVAFWCNPISGHATLYWYQQILGQGPKLLIQFQNNGVVDDSQLPKDRFSAERLKGVDSTLKIQPAKLEDSAVYLCASRGLGTRINEQYFGPGTRLTVT.

This chain links TRBV6-5 with TRBJ2-7; no definite D call. The length of the CDR3 is 11 residues. CDR1 is MNHEY and CDR2 is SVGAGI in the germline V gene. Trimming pared 8 bases from V and 0 bases from J, leaving 5 bases between. The CDR3 sequence: CASRDSYEQYF. CDR3 sequence (DNA): TGTGCCAGCCGTGACTCCTACGAGCAGTACTTC.

The gene calls are TRBV5-1 and TRBJ2-7; D uncertain. Germline CDR1 is SGHRS and CDR2 is YFSETQ. Trimming pared 0 bases from V and 4 bases from J, leaving 5 bases between. The CDR3 has 12 residues. CDR3: CASSLVGYEQYF. DNA for the CDR3: TGCGCCAGCAGCTTGGTGGGGTACGAGCAGTACTTC.

V gene TRBV5-1 combines with J gene TRBJ2-1; 7 nucleotides match TRBD1. V lost 4 bases to trimming and J lost 6 bases; unmatched junction nucleotides: 10. The germline V gene encodes CDR1 SGHRS and CDR2 YFSETQ. The length of the CDR3 is 15 residues. The CDR3 nucleotides read TGCGCCAGCAGCATCGCCGGGACAGCCCTCAATGAGCAGTTCTTC. It codes for CASSIAGTALNEQFF.

This clone appeared once. Distinct nucleotide sequences in the sample also encode this CDR3. Written as DNA, the CDR3 is TGTGCCTGGAGTGTACGAGGCACAGATACGCAGTATTTT. This codes for CAWSVRGTDTQYF. V is TRBV30 and J is TRBJ2-3; D is undetermined. CDR1 is GTSNPN and CDR2 is SVGIG in the germline V gene (reference sequence). The CDR3 is 13 amino acids. The V end was cut by 0 bases, the J end by 1 base, with 5 bases between.

This clone was counted a single time. This sequence joins TRBV29-1 and TRBJ1-1, with D tentatively TRBD1 (5 bases). V lost 8 bases to trimming and J lost 1 base, with 11 bases between them. Germline CDR1 SQVTM, CDR2 ANQGSEA. This CDR3 has 12 amino acids. CDR3 bases: TGCAGCTTTGGACAACCGAACACTGAAGCTTTCTTT. Translating gives CSFGQPNTEAFF.

This chain links TRBV6-5 with TRBJ1-1; D unresolved. V shed 2 bases and J shed 1 base, with 5 bases lying between them. The CDR3 runs 13 residues. From germline, CDR1 is MNHEY and CDR2 SVGAGI. CDR3 in amino acids: CASSYGQNTEAFF. Here the CDR3 DNA reads TGTGCCAGCAGTTACGGGCAGAACACTGAAGCTTTCTTT.

The chain employs TRBV30 and TRBJ1-5, with D unclear. Trimming shortened V by 1 base and J by 0 bases, and 7 bases separated the two germline ends. CDR1 and CDR2 from the germline V gene are GTSNPN and SVGIG (reference sequence). The CDR3 consists of 14 residues. For the CDR3, the DNA is TGTGCCTGGAGTGGAGGTAATAGCAATCAGCCCCAGCATTTT. It encodes CAWSGGNSNQPQHF.

The chain couples TRBV18 to TRBJ1-1; 7 positions agree with TRBD1. Germline CDR1 reads KGHSH; CDR2 reads LQKENI. The CDR3 is made up of 14 amino acids. Trimming at V came to 5 bases and at J to 11 bases, leaving 14 bases not matched to a gene. The CDR3 bases are TGTGCCAGCTCAGGGGGACAGTTTAACTCTCGGGCTTTCTTT. Translating it yields CASSGGQFNSRAFF.

This chain connects TRBV4-1 to TRBJ2-1, with D uncertain. V lost 1 base to trimming and J lost 9 bases, with 13 bases between them. Germline V gene sequence: CDR1 MGHRA, CDR2 YSYEKL. CDR3 size: 14 residues. CDR3 sequence: CASSQGTPQVEQFF. The CDR3 region has the DNA TGCGCCAGCAGCCAAGGGACCCCTCAGGTTGAGCAGTTCTTC.

V usage is TRBV6-5 and J usage is TRBJ1-5; D gene ambiguous. The germline gives CDR1 MNHEY, CDR2 SVGAGI. V was trimmed by 5 bases and J by 9 bases, leaving 14 bases between them. The CDR3 spans 13 residues. CDR3 sequence reads: CASSPDRQRPQHF. DNA of the CDR3: TGTGCCAGCAGTCCCGATAGACAAAGGCCCCAGCATTTT.

This chain uses TRBV5-1 with TRBJ2-3, with TRBD2 matching 7 bases. The trim removed 2 bases at V and 1 base at J, leaving 4 bases unmatched. Per the germline V gene, CDR1 is SGHRS and CDR2 is YFSETQ. The CDR3 has 15 residues. The CDR3 loop reads CASSFFLAGTDTQYF. The CDR3 DNA follows: TGCGCCAGCAGCTTCTTCCTAGCGGGCACAGATACGCAGTATTTT. Full variable domain (remainder filled in from reference TRBV5-1 and TRBJ2-3): KAGVTQTPRYLIKTRGQQVTLSCSPISGHRSVSWYQQTPGQGLQFLFEYFSETQRNKGNFPGRFSGRQFSNSRSEMNVSTLELGDSALYLCASSFFLAGTDTQYFGPGTRLTVL.